This TCR beta chain was observed in a study of early T cells in non-severe SARS-CoV-2 infection. Study overall: The authors sequenced bulk RNA from unsorted whole blood, leaving chains unpaired.

In its sample, this clonotype was seen many times. Its cognate antigen is unknown. At one boundary the junction diverges from the germline segment, which might be a read error. Study findings and constraints: In VDJdb matching, anti-spike CD8 responses were favored while private and CD4 specificities went missing.

Unique molecular identifiers (one per individual cDNA molecule) were attached. TCRdb re-derived calls from the 5' RACE reads in MiXCR, one entry per CDR3 protein. The sample lists over 45,000 distinct CDR3 sequences, 4.5% to 7% seen once, with about 5% in the top ten. This CDR3 has 14 amino acids. Germline V gene data show CDR1 as SGHAT and CDR2 as FQDESV (reference sequence). The sample consisted of whole blood. V usage is TRBV11-1 and J usage is TRBJ1-1; D uncertain. The sequence derives from an adult who was a healthcare worker with PCR-confirmed SARS-CoV-2 infection or an uninfected control (not recorded which). CDR3 loop: CASSLRSGSSEVFF. The CDR3 bases are TGTGCCAGCAGCTTACGTTCGGGGAGTTCTGAAGTTTTCTTT.